The rows below give T cell receptor beta chains drawn from one sample of a study of control samples from healthy donors and cancer patients. Libraries were prepared by immunoSEQ multiplex PCR; TCRdb keeps only in-frame clonotypes and omits some of them. The sample records some 67,000 clones, roughly 86% being singletons. The sequenced sample consisted of PBMCs. These receptors all stem from a man in his 60s with lung cancer. Both conserved end residues are part of each CDR3. A D gene is named only where the DNA matches it firmly. The listing skips clone size in some rows; elsewhere it reads once, few, many or a size class.

D	J	size	V	CDR3	DNA
-	TRBJ2-6	-	TRBV24-1	CATSDNHSGANVLTF	TGTGCCACCAGTGATAACCACTCTGGGGCCAACGTCCTGACTTTC
-	TRBJ1-1	few	TRBV5-4	CASSSDRDTEAFF	TGTGCCAGCAGCTCGGACCGGGACACTGAAGCTTTCTTT
-	TRBJ1-6	-	TRBV15	CATSRERGGSPLHF	TGTGCCACCAGCAGAGAAAGGGGTGGTTCACCCCTCCACTTT
-	TRBJ1-2	-	TRBV6-1	CASSEQRRLIANYGYTF	TGTGCCAGCAGTGAACAACGCCGACTCATAGCTAACTATGGCTACACCTTC
TRBD2	TRBJ2-5	-	TRBV6-1	CASSEGTSGGAISGRRTQYF	TGTGCCAGCAGTGAAGGCACTAGCGGGGGGGCTATATCTGGGCGTAGGACCCAGTACTTC
-	TRBJ2-5	-	TRBV24-1	CATVGRGLVETQYF	TGTGCCACCGTTGGGCGGGGGCTAGTTGAGACCCAGTACTTC
-	TRBJ2-5	-	TRBV5-4	CASSLARQETQYF	TGTGCCAGCAGCTTGGCCAGACAAGAGACCCAGTACTTC
TRBD1	TRBJ1-5	few	TRBV11-2	CASSLRTGATNQPQHF	TGTGCCAGCAGCCTCCGGACAGGGGCGACCAATCAGCCCCAGCATTTT
TRBD1	TRBJ2-2	-	TRBV7-3	CASSPQGGQALGGELFF	TGTGCCAGCAGCCCCCAAGGAGGACAGGCCTTAGGGGGGGAGCTGTTTTTT
TRBD2	TRBJ2-1	-	TRBV5-4	CASSISGGAYNEQFF	TGTGCCAGCAGCATCAGCGGGGGGGCCTACAATGAGCAGTTCTTC
TRBD1	TRBJ1-6	-	TRBV9	CASSAPGTGTRSPLHF	TGTGCCAGCAGCGCACCCGGGACAGGGACACGTTCACCCCTCCACTTT
-	TRBJ1-1	once	TRBV5-1	CASSLTDSTNTEAFF	TGCGCCAGCAGCTTGACGGACAGTACAAACACTGAAGCTTTCTTT
-	TRBJ1-3	-	TRBV5-4	CASSLIGARGKGGNTIYF	TGTGCCAGCAGCTTGATCGGGGCCAGGGGCAAGGGAGGAAACACCATATATTTT
-	TRBJ2-3	-	TRBV7-9	CASSLDLGIASAPDTQYF	TGTGCCAGCAGCTTGGACCTGGGAATCGCGAGTGCCCCAGATACGCAGTATTTT
TRBD1	TRBJ1-2	-	TRBV5-1	CASSLDGTGGDYGYTF	TGCGCCAGCAGCTTGGATGGGACAGGGGGCGACTATGGCTACACCTTC
-	TRBJ2-7	-	TRBV6-2/TRBV6-3	CASSYLLGGSYEQYF	TGTGCCAGCAGTTACCTCCTAGGCGGCTCCTACGAGCAGTACTTC
-	TRBJ2-7	-	TRBV2	CASSEVGQQYF	TGTGCCAGCAGTGAAGTTGGCCAGCAGTACTTC
TRBD1	TRBJ1-1	-	TRBV10-1	CASSPDRANTEAFF	TGCGCCAGCAGCCCGGACAGGGCGAACACTGAAGCTTTCTTT
-	TRBJ2-4	-	TRBV29-1	CSAKRGAGANIQYF	TGCAGCGCAAAGAGGGGCGCCGGGGCAAACATTCAGTACTTC
TRBD1	TRBJ1-1	-	TRBV7-2	CASSFAGGTEAFF	TGTGCCAGCAGCTTTGCAGGGGGCACTGAAGCTTTCTTT
-	TRBJ2-1	-	TRBV10-1	CASSERGWNEQFF	TGCGCCAGCAGTGAAAGGGGCTGGAATGAGCAGTTCTTC
TRBD2	TRBJ2-5	-	TRBV7-9	CATSGGTRVGETQYF	TGTGCCACCAGTGGGGGGACTAGAGTTGGTGAGACCCAGTACTTC
-	TRBJ1-4	-	TRBV6-6	CASSQLSEKLFF	TGTGCCAGCAGCCAATTGAGCGAAAAACTGTTTTTT